The TCR beta chain described here comes from a study of Tregs in tolerant kidney transplant recipients. Study-wide results and limits: Expanding Tregs on activated donor B cells appeared to best identify donor-specific TCRbeta clones. This study did not directly address biological reproducibility.

Thawed PBMCs were FACS-sorted into unstimulated CD4+CD25+CD127- regulatory T cells, CD4+CD25- non-regulatory cells, CD4 and CD8 cells. Germline V lookup: CDR1 MNHEY, CDR2 SVGAGI. This CDR3 has 14 residues. Losses at the gene ends were 3 bases for V and 6 bases for J; bases not matched to a gene: 5. Sequenced by immunoSEQ multiplex PCR; TCRdb stores in-frame clones only, minus some. Of some 250,000 clones listed, 80% to 85% are singletons. Of note for this clone: The antigen remains unidentified.

Material: CD4+ T cells from blood. This chain joins TRBV6-5 and TRBJ2-1; 7 positions match TRBD1. This sequence originates from a human donor in good health. The CDR3 DNA reads TGTGCCAGCAGTTATTCGGACAGGCTCAATGAGCAGTTCTTC. Residues: CASSYSDRLNEQFF.